These 27 T cell receptor beta chains came from one sample sequenced in a study of CD8+ T cells in alopecia areata (dated by TCRdb to the late 2010s). The library came from the immunoSEQ multiplex PCR assay. RNA was extracted from all samples and reverse transcribed into cDNA as template for TCR sequencing. The table was pulled from immuneACCESS by TCRdb, which kept in-frame rearrangements only. Such tables lose some clones; where checked, under half of the loss comes from unresolved V genes, and the rest has no known cause. The sample records approximately 150,000 clones, approximately 90% of which are singletons. The top ten clonotypes cover under 15% of the sample. The time point label corresponds to: more than three weeks on oral tofacitinib. Reading the label with the study, this specimen's treatment or condition is: oral pan-JAK inhibitor, 5-10 mg twice daily. The source material was CD8+ T cells sorted from blood, sampled at week 4, from a patient treated with tofacitinib. The receptors originated from a human donor with alopecia areata.

J is TRBJ2-1 and V is TRBV25-1; 11 nucleotides align to TRBD2. This CDR3 comprises 15 residues. Germline CDR1 is MGHDK and CDR2 is SYGVNS. V trimming: 5 bases; J trimming: 1 base; junction bases outside the gene matches: 1. The CDR3 region has the DNA TGTGCCAGCAGTCCTAGCGGGAGGTCCTACAATGAGCAGTTCTTC. This sequence encodes CASSPSGRSYNEQFF.

This rearrangement joins TRBV7-2 to TRBJ1-6; D gene unclear. The CDR3 consists of 11 residues. V was clipped by 4 bases and J by 6 bases, with 1 base between them. Germline V gene data show CDR1 as SGHTA and CDR2 as FQGNSA. DNA of the CDR3: TGTGCCAGCAGCTCTAATTCACCCCTCCACTTT. As protein: CASSSNSPLHF. The entire variable domain, with the rest obtained from reference TRBV7-2 and TRBJ1-6, is as follows: GAGVSQSPSNKVTEKGKDVELRCDPISGHTALYWYRQSLGQGLEFLIYFQGNSAPDKSGLPSDRFSAERTGGSVSTLTIQRTQQEDSAVYLCASSSNSPLHFGNGTRLTVT.

The V gene is TRBV7-6, the J gene TRBJ2-7, with D perhaps TRBD2 (6 bases). Germline V gene data show CDR1 as SGHVS and CDR2 as FNYEAQ. The CDR3 runs to 16 residues. V dropped 3 bases and J dropped 4 bases, with 19 bases sitting between them. The CDR3 spells CASSLPEGLAKYEQYF. DNA for the CDR3: TGTGCCAGCAGCTTGCCGGAAGGTCTAGCGAAATACGAGCAGTACTTC.

This rearrangement joins TRBV6-1 to TRBJ2-3; TRBD2 matches at 10 bases. Germline V gives CDR1 MNHNS, CDR2 SASEGT. The V segment lost 3 bases and the J segment 6 bases; nucleotides outside the gene matches: 6. This CDR3 contains 15 residues. The CDR3, as DNA: TGTGCCAGCAGTGATACTAGCGGGGCCTTCGATACGCAGTATTTT. This sequence encodes CASSDTSGAFDTQYF.

With regard to this clone: Other DNA variants within this sample encode the same CDR3. The J gene is TRBJ2-7, the V gene TRBV5-4; D gene unclear. The V gene's germline CDR1 is SGHNT and CDR2 YYREEE (reference sequence). V shed 0 bases and J shed 3 bases, with 4 bases lying between them. This CDR3 region has 12 residues. CDR3 residues: CASSLGGYEQYF. For the CDR3, the DNA is TGTGCCAGCAGCTTGGGTGGCTACGAGCAGTACTTC.

This clone showed up just once. The chain links TRBV16 to TRBJ2-1, with 8 bases identical to TRBD2. The CDR3 length is 15 residues. The germline V gene encodes CDR1 KGHSY and CDR2 FQNENV. V shed 1 base, J shed 6 bases, and the junction held 5 bases outside the gene matches. CDR3 DNA sequence: TGTGCCAGCAGCCAATTCACGGGAGGGCCCAATGAGCAGTTCTTC. It yields the protein CASSQFTGGPNEQFF.

In its sample, this clone was seen once. The J gene is TRBJ2-6, the V gene TRBV27; D is unclear. Germline values: CDR1 MNHEY, CDR2 SMNVEV (reference sequence). Trimming removed 3 bases from V and 4 bases from J, with 10 bases in between. The CDR3 is 15 amino acids. The CDR3 bases are TGTGCCAGCAGTTTCCTGACCTACGGGGCCAACGTCCTGACTTTC. Encoded protein: CASSFLTYGANVLTF.

This sequence joins TRBV18 and TRBJ2-7; D ambiguous. Between the trimmed V and J ends, which lost 3 bases and 2 bases, there was a span of 5 bases. The CDR3 covers 12 residues. CDR1 and CDR2 from the germline V gene are KGHSH and LQKENI. The CDR3 spells CASSPDPYEQYF. Written as DNA, the CDR3 is TGTGCCAGCTCACCTGACCCCTACGAGCAGTACTTC.

This clone showed up just once. The chain combines TRBV27 with TRBJ1-6; TRBD1 matches at 7 bases. The CDR3 extends over 13 amino acids. Per germline, CDR1 MNHEY and CDR2 SMNVEV (reference sequence). Losses at the gene ends were 8 bases for V and 7 bases for J; bases not matched to a gene: 5. CDR3 bases: TGTGCCAGCCTCCGGGACAGCAATTCACCCCTCCACTTT. Translated, it gives CASLRDSNSPLHF.

The rearrangement links TRBV2 to TRBJ2-2; D is perhaps TRBD2 (6 bases). The germline V and J ends were trimmed by 2 bases and 7 bases, with 17 bases remaining between them. The CDR3 is 16 amino acids. Per the germline V gene, CDR1 is SNHLY and CDR2 is FYNNEI. CDR3 sequence (DNA): TGTGCCAGCAGTGAACAGGAGGGGTTTAGGCGCGGGGAGCTGTTTTTT. Its protein product is CASSEQEGFRRGELFF.

The rearrangement links TRBV29-1 to TRBJ1-5; D perhaps matches TRBD1 (6 bases). This CDR3 is built from 14 residues. The germline V and J ends were trimmed by 5 bases and 9 bases, with 20 bases remaining between them. Germline CDR1 is SQVTM and CDR2 is ANQGSEA. In DNA, the CDR3 is TGCAGCGTTCCTGTCCGGGGGGCCCCCAGGCCCCAGCATTTT. Its translation is CSVPVRGAPRPQHF.

V and J are TRBV9 and TRBJ1-2, with unresolved D. Germline V lookup: CDR1 SGDLS, CDR2 YYNGEE. V lost 7 bases, J lost 10 bases, and 8 bases lay in between. This CDR3 region has 9 residues. DNA for the CDR3: TGTGCCAGCGGGCGGGACTACACCTTC. This sequence encodes CASGRDYTF.

The chain combines TRBV4-1 with TRBJ2-7; D possibly corresponds to TRBD1 (6 bases). The germline gives CDR1 MGHRA, CDR2 YSYEKL. CDR3 length: 14 amino acids. Deletions cut 3 bases from V and 0 bases from J, with 9 bases between. The CDR3 nucleotides are TGCGCCAGCAGCCACCGGGACACCTCCTACGAGCAGTACTTC. It yields the protein CASSHRDTSYEQYF.

The chain uses TRBV11-2 and TRBJ2-7; TRBD1 matches 9 bases. This CDR3 comprises 19 residues. The germline V gene encodes CDR1 SGHAT and CDR2 FQNNGV. V trimming: 1 base; J trimming: 6 bases; junction bases outside the gene matches: 19. The chain's CDR3 is CASSLADLRTGVKFSEQYF. The CDR3 DNA reads TGTGCCAGCAGCTTAGCTGATCTAAGGACAGGGGTTAAGTTCTCCGAGCAGTACTTC. The variable domain in full, completed from reference TRBV11-2 and TRBJ2-7, reads EAGVAQSPRYKIIEKRQSVAFWCNPISGHATLYWYQQILGQGPKLLIQFQNNGVVDDSQLPKDRFSAERLKGVDSTLKIQPAKLEDSAVYLCASSLADLRTGVKFSEQYFGPGTRLTVT.

The J gene is TRBJ1-5, the V gene TRBV6-5; D possibly corresponds to TRBD1 (6 bases). V was shortened by 4 bases and J by 7 bases, with 14 bases between the two germline ends. Germline V gene sequence: CDR1 MNHEY, CDR2 SVGAGI. CDR3 length: 14 residues. This CDR3 reads CASSLGHGGQPQHF. The CDR3 DNA reads TGTGCCAGCAGTTTGGGACATGGCGGGCAGCCCCAGCATTTT.

The gene calls are TRBV27 and TRBJ2-7; no reliable D call. The CDR3 is 14 amino acids. Trimming took 0 bases from V and 6 from J, leaving 12 bases between them. Germline loops: CDR1 MNHEY, CDR2 SMNVEV (reference sequence). The DNA for the CDR3 is TGTGCCAGCAGTTTATCATCCGGGTTTGGCGAGCAGTACTTC. It yields the protein CASSLSSGFGEQYF.

CDR3 in amino acids: CSVDSTSGVNEQFF. CDR3 bases: TGCAGCGTTGATTCGACTAGCGGGGTGAATGAGCAGTTCTTC. This chain uses TRBV29-1 with TRBJ2-1; 11 positions agree with TRBD2. CDR1 and CDR2 from the germline V gene are SQVTM and ANQGSEA. This CDR3 spans 14 amino acids. The J segment lost 7 bases and the V segment lost 3 bases, leaving 5 bases of the junction unmatched.

This sequence joins TRBV2 and TRBJ2-3, with D possibly TRBD1 on 5 matching bases. The CDR3 runs 12 residues. Germline CDR1 and CDR2: SNHLY and FYNNEI. Trimming stripped 10 bases from V and 4 bases from J, with 12 bases between. This CDR3 reads CAKTVDADTQYF. CDR3 nucleotide sequence: TGTGCCAAGACAGTAGACGCAGATACGCAGTATTTT.

The chain employs TRBV5-6 and TRBJ2-1; 9 bases match TRBD1. The CDR3 sequence is 13 residues long. Germline CDR1 SGHDT, CDR2 YYEEEE. The ends lost 2 bases at V and 7 bases at J; junction bases unmatched: 1. DNA of the CDR3: TGTGCCAGCAGCTTCGGGACAGGGAATGAGCAGTTCTTC. It codes for CASSFGTGNEQFF.

This rearrangement joins TRBV7-6 to TRBJ2-7; D not resolved. Looked up from germline, CDR1 is SGHVS and CDR2 is FNYEAQ. The V gene lost 5 bases and the J gene lost 5 bases, with 19 bases spanning the gap. CDR3 length equals 15 residues. CDR3: CASSPYRAEVHEQYF. The CDR3 nucleotides read TGTGCCAGCAGCCCCTATCGGGCCGAGGTCCACGAGCAGTACTTC.

This CDR3 reads CASSAQGVRGANVLTF. The DNA for the CDR3 is TGTGCCAGCAGTGCCCAGGGTGTGCGTGGGGCCAACGTCCTGACTTTC. The chain carries TRBV27 and TRBJ2-6; D perhaps matches TRBD1 (5 bases). Germline assignment: CDR1 MNHEY and CDR2 SMNVEV (reference sequence). The length of the CDR3 is 16 residues. Trimming shortened V by 5 bases and J by 3 bases, and 14 bases separated the two germline ends.

The CDR3 here is CASSFSRGRGSSYEQYF. The CDR3 DNA reads as TGCGCCAGCAGCTTCTCGAGAGGGAGGGGGAGCTCCTACGAGCAGTACTTC. The chain carries TRBV5-1 and TRBJ2-7; the D gene is possibly TRBD2 (7 bases). CDR3 length equals 17 residues. V lost 2 bases and J 0 bases, leaving 18 bases between the germline ends. CDR1 SGHRS and CDR2 YFSETQ come from the germline V gene.

A single count supports this clone. The chain carries TRBV30 and TRBJ1-1, with D unclear. Trimming shortened V by 5 bases and J by 4 bases, and 11 bases separated the two germline ends. In germline, CDR1 is GTSNPN, CDR2 SVGIG (reference sequence). This CDR3 contains 12 residues. CDR3 DNA sequence: TGTGCCTGGGCCTTAGGCATCACTGAAGCTTTCTTT. As protein: CAWALGITEAFF.

The chain couples TRBV9 to TRBJ2-3; D is possibly TRBD1 (5 bases). The CDR3 loop spans 12 amino acids. V was trimmed by 3 bases and J by 4 bases, leaving 6 bases between them. Germline CDR1 SGDLS, CDR2 YYNGEE. CDR3 DNA sequence: TGTGCCAGCAGCGCAGGGTCAGATACGCAGTATTTT. The encoded protein is CASSAGSDTQYF.

V usage is TRBV29-1 and J usage is TRBJ2-1, with 12 bases that match TRBD2. Unmatched junction bases numbered 7, after V lost 3 bases and J lost 1 base. Looked up from germline, CDR1 is SQVTM and CDR2 is ANQGSEA. This CDR3 region has 17 residues. The CDR3 is CSVEGLAGGNSYNEQFF. CDR3 DNA sequence: TGCAGCGTTGAGGGCCTAGCGGGGGGGAATTCCTACAATGAGCAGTTCTTC.

This chain links TRBV30 with TRBJ1-1; D uncertain. Germline V gives CDR1 GTSNPN, CDR2 SVGIG (reference sequence). The CDR3 has 14 residues. V dropped 2 bases and J dropped 1 base, with 11 bases sitting between them. CDR3 DNA: TGTGCCTGGAGTATATGGACGGGGAACACTGAAGCTTTCTTT. As protein: CAWSIWTGNTEAFF.

The rearrangement uses TRBV6-5 and TRBJ2-7; D gene unclear. This CDR3 has 13 residues. V lost 3 bases and J 3 bases, leaving 9 bases between the germline ends. Germline lookup yields CDR1 MNHEY and CDR2 SVGAGI. Here the CDR3 DNA reads TGTGCCAGCAGTTATTTACGAGGCTACGAGCAGTACTTC. The encoded protein is CASSYLRGYEQYF.